These 7 T cell receptor beta chains came from one sample sequenced in a study of early T cells in non-severe SARS-CoV-2 infection. TCRdb recomputed calls from the 5' RACE reads with MiXCR, one row per CDR3 protein. Of roughly 28,000 distinct CDR3 sequences listed, about 4.6% are singletons. Sequencing input: whole blood. These TCRs come from an adult who was a healthcare worker with PCR-confirmed SARS-CoV-2 infection or an uninfected control (not recorded which).

The rearrangement joins TRBV24-1 to TRBJ1-1, with 8 bases aligning to TRBD1. Germline assignment: CDR1 KGHDR and CDR2 SFDVKD. The V segment lost 7 bases and the J segment 1 base; nucleotides outside the gene matches: 4. The CDR3 spans 14 residues. For the CDR3, the DNA is TGTGCCACCAGGAGGGGACAGGAGAACACTGAAGCTTTCTTT. Translated: CATRRGQENTEAFF.

At least ten counts were recorded for this clonotype. The chain carries TRBV7-9 and TRBJ1-1, with TRBD1 as a possible D gene (5 bases). The germline V gene encodes CDR1 SEHNR and CDR2 FQNEAQ (reference sequence). The germline V and J ends were trimmed by 7 bases and 1 base, with 7 bases remaining between them. The CDR3 loop spans 12 amino acids. DNA for the CDR3: TGTGCCAGCACCAGGGAGAACACTGAAGCTTTCTTT. As protein: CASTRENTEAFF. Full variable domain (rest looked up from reference TRBV7-9 and TRBJ1-1): DTGVSQNPRHKITKRGQNVTFRCDPISEHNRLYWYRQTLGQGPEFLTYFQNEAQLEKSRLLSDRFSAERPKGSFSTLEIQRTEQGDSAMYLCASTRENTEAFFGQGTRLTVV.

This clonotype was recorded at least ten times. The genes are TRBV24-1 and TRBJ2-1; 9 bases are a match to TRBD1. CDR3 size: 15 residues. The V gene end was trimmed by 4 bases and the J gene end by 6 bases; junction bases not matched to a gene: 6. CDR1 is KGHDR, CDR2 SFDVKD, per germline. The CDR3 loop reads CATSEAGQGRNEQFF. The DNA of the CDR3 is TGTGCCACCAGTGAGGCGGGACAGGGTCGCAATGAGCAGTTCTTC.

The sample holds many counts of this clonotype. This chain joins TRBV20-1 and TRBJ1-1; D is unresolved. Germline values: CDR1 DFQATT, CDR2 SNEGSKA (reference sequence). The germline V and J ends were trimmed by 7 bases and 6 bases, with 12 bases remaining between them. This CDR3 is 11 amino acids long. CDR3 DNA: TGCAGTGAGTTCAGGAGCCCTGAAGCTTTCTTT. Protein sequence: CSEFRSPEAFF.

The table lists this clonotype with many counts. The J gene is TRBJ2-5, the V gene TRBV7-9; D uncertain. This CDR3 spans 9 amino acids. Between the trimmed V and J ends, which lost 9 bases and 5 bases, there was a span of 4 bases. The germline CDR1 and CDR2 sequences are SEHNR and FQNEAQ (reference sequence). CDR3 sequence (DNA): TGTGCCAGTGGGGAGACCCAGTACTTC. Translated, it gives CASGETQYF.

This clonotype was seen many times. The chain carries TRBV9 and TRBJ2-5; D is possibly TRBD1 or TRBD2 (5 bases each). V was cut by 0 bases and J by 1 base, with 10 bases left in between. Germline V gene data show CDR1 as SGDLS and CDR2 as YYNGEE. CDR3 length: 15 amino acids. The chain's CDR3 is CASSVEAGTQETQYF. Written as DNA, the CDR3 is TGTGCCAGCAGCGTAGAGGCAGGGACCCAAGAGACCCAGTACTTC. The whole variable domain, remainder taken from reference TRBV9 and TRBJ2-5, is DSGVTQTPKHLITATGQRVTLRCSPRSGDLSVYWYQQSLDQGLQFLIQYYNGEERAKGNILERFSAQQFPDLHSELNLSSLELGDSALYFCASSVEAGTQETQYFGPGTRLLVL.

In its sample, this clonotype was seen many times. The chain has TRBV27 and TRBJ2-7; D is uncertain. The CDR3 has 16 amino acids. Looked up from germline, CDR1 is MNHEY and CDR2 is SMNVEV (reference sequence). Trimming took off 5 bases at V and 3 bases at J, with 20 bases between the two ends. CDR3 bases: TGTGCCAGCAGTCCCTCGGCAGGACCCATTGACTACGAGCAGTACTTC. As protein: CASSPSAGPIDYEQYF.